Listed here is a single TCR beta chain. What it recognizes is unknown. This record belongs to a study of T cells after yellow fever vaccination. Study-level findings and limits: The bulk population could contribute abundant contaminating clonotypes to FACS-sorted repertoires.

V shed 3 bases and J shed 3 bases, with 12 bases lying between them. CDR1 and CDR2 from the germline V gene are LGHDT and YNNKEL (reference sequence). CDR3 size: 14 residues. TCRdb independently ran MiXCR on the 5' RACE reads; one entry per CDR3 protein. The sample yields approximately 260,000 distinct CDR3 sequences, under 15% seen once. The receptor comes from a man aged 25-40 years who received the YFV17D yellow fever vaccine. The source was CD4+ T cells sorted from PBMCs, collected 45 days after the yellow fever booster vaccination. The genes are TRBV3-1 and TRBJ2-7, with no clear D. DNA of the CDR3: TGTGCCAGCAGCCACGCACATTTAGGCTACGAGCAGTACTTC. This gives the protein CASSHAHLGYEQYF.